Sequencing of this T cell receptor beta chain was carried out in a study of T cells expressing NK-cell markers (dated by TCRdb to the early 2020s). Regarding the research as a whole: Three sorted T-cell subsets (CD3+CD56+NKG2C+, CD3+CD56+NKG2C- and CD3+CD56-NKG2C+) from fewer than 10 donors had their TCR beta-chain repertoires profiled. Illumina HiSeq 2000/2500, MiSeq or NextSeq was used to sequence libraries as 2 x 150 bp reads. All eight donors whose samples were sequenced were randomly selected healthy volunteers, three of them men and five women. Among the eight sequenced donors, only one was HCMV-seronegative, while the other seven were HCMV-seropositive.

TCRdb names Illumina HiSeq 2000 as the instrument used. 5'RACE template switching, by which a universal primer site and unique molecular identifiers were added, was used to make TCR beta cDNA libraries. cDNA synthesis was primed from the TCR beta constant segment, followed by two successive PCR amplification steps. The paper's data handling went like this. MIGEC was used to demultiplex reads and group reads by UMI, and MiTCR was used to assemble and quantify clonotypes. To remove erroneous sequences, TCR cDNA sequences were retained only when supported by two or more reads. The tcR package was used for downstream repertoire analysis, and clonotypes were matched between fractions using CDR3 nucleotide sequence together with V segment. VDJmatch was used to annotate antigen specificity against VDJdb, with one amino acid substitution allowed in CDR3. The reads went through TCRdb reprocessing, and each CDR3 protein sequence gets one entry with no DNA. The V and J calls, along with clone size, are taken from TCRdb and not from the paper's own processing. The table for this sample shows about 30,000 distinct CDR3 sequences. About 60% of the sample is taken by the ten largest.

To note about this clonotype: What this receptor recognizes is not known.

The research as a whole found: Those dominant clonotypes were again the most abundant among CD3+CD56-NKG2C+ cells in several donors, at about 28.3-60.1%. For 6 or 7 donors, the dominant CD3+CD56+NKG2C+ clonotypes were among the top 10 CD8+ clonotypes and accounted for about 1.0-8% of CD8+ T cells. It remained unclear whether the expanded NKG2C-expressing T cell clones were specific for HCMV antigens.

A commercial ELISA kit detecting HCMV-specific IgG in serum was used to determine HCMV serostatus. Ficoll density gradient centrifugation was used to isolate peripheral blood mononuclear cells from blood. The CDR3 measures 15 amino acids from cysteine to phenylalanine. No DNA accompanies this entry. CDR1 SGHDN and CDR2 FVKESK were looked up in the germline V gene. What was sequenced was blood T cells: a sorted CD56 or NKG2C T cell subset, CD4+ or CD8+ T cells, or bulk PBMC T cells (not recorded which). This TCR derives from a woman between 18 and 70 years old in good health. The sequence is built from TRBV14 and TRBJ2-1; no DNA is available, so the TRBD2 call from TCRdb remains unchecked. The CDR3 sequence is CASSLLAEPYNEQFF. Reference TRBV14 and TRBJ2-1 proteins supply the regions before and after the CDR3; the full variable domain is: EAGVTQFPSHSVIEKGQTVTLRCDPISGHDNLYWYRRVMGKEIKFLLHFVKESKQDESGMPNNRFLAERTGGTYSTLKVQPAELEDSGVYFCASSLLAEPYNEQFFGPGTRLTVL.